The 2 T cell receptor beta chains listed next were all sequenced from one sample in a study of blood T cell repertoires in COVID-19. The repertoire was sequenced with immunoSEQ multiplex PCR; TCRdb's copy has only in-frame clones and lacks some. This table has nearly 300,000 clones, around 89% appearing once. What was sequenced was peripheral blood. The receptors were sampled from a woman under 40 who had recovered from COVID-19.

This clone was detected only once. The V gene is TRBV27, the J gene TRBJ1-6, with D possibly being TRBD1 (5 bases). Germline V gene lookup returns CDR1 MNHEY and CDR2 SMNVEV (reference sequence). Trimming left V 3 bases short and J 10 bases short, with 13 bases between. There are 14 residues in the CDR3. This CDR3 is CASSFWGLGSPLHF. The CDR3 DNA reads TGTGCCAGCAGTTTTTGGGGCTTAGGGTCACCCCTCCACTTT.

CDR3 in amino acids: CASSLQGSGNTIYF. CDR3 bases: TGTGCCAGCAGTTTACAGGGCTCTGGAAACACCATATATTTT. The V gene is TRBV2, the J gene TRBJ1-3; maybe TRBD1 (6 bases). Trimming pared 5 bases from V and 0 bases from J, leaving 8 bases between. The V gene's germline CDR1 is SNHLY and CDR2 FYNNEI. This CDR3 comprises 14 residues.